Described below is a single T cell receptor beta chain sequence and its context. The CDR3 runs 15 residues. The V gene's germline CDR1 is SGHVS and CDR2 FNYEAQ. TCRdb re-called the 5' RACE reads and gives one entry per CDR3 protein, without DNA. The specimen's table records approximately 460,000 distinct CDR3 sequences. This entry is derived from a study of T cells expressing NK-cell markers. Study summary: CD3+CD56+NKG2C+, CD3+CD56+NKG2C- and CD3+CD56-NKG2C+ T cells, once sorted, supplied the TCR beta repertoires.

The TCR was taken from a woman between 18 and 70 years old in good health. Sequencing used blood T cells: a sorted CD56 or NKG2C T cell subset, CD4+ or CD8+ T cells, or bulk PBMC T cells (not recorded which). The chain combines TRBV7-6 with TRBJ2-1. The CDR3 here is CASSLVPEFLDEQFF. Looking up the rest from reference TRBV7-6 and TRBJ2-1 gives the full variable domain: GAGVSQSPRYKVTKRGQDVALRCDPISGHVSLYWYRQALGQGPEFLTYFNYEAQQDKSGLPNDRFSAERPEGSISTLTIQRTEQRDSAMYRCASSLVPEFLDEQFFGPGTRLTVL.